A selection of T cell receptor beta chains follows, all from one sample in a study of beta chain features in type 1 diabetes. Using immunoSEQ multiplex PCR, the repertoire was profiled, and TCRdb retains in-frame clones only, with some absent. Of about 260,000 clones in the sample, roughly two thirds were seen once. The sample was naive CD4+ T cells from blood. Source of these receptors: a man aged 25-40 years in good health. CDR3s include the opening cysteine and the closing phenylalanine or tryptophan. The D gene is left open where the match is weak. Size tells how often a clone was seen (once, few, many) or the class of an expanded clone, and some rows leave it out.

d_call,j_call,v_call,clone_size,cdr3_aa,cdr3_nt
TRBD2,TRBJ2-7,TRBV29-1,.,CSVVAGPYEQYF,TGCAGCGTTGTAGCGGGTCCCTACGAGCAGTACTTC
.,TRBJ2-7,TRBV5-4,.,CASSFQAGVFYEQYF,TGTGCCAGCAGCTTCCAAGCCGGGGTATTCTACGAGCAGTACTTC
TRBD1,TRBJ2-7,TRBV25-1,.,CASSFGTGGYEQYF,TGTGCCAGCAGTTTCGGGACAGGGGGCTACGAGCAGTACTTC
.,TRBJ2-2,TRBV25-1,few,CASSVTGELFF,TGTGCCAGCAGTGTCACCGGGGAGCTGTTTTTT
.,TRBJ2-7,TRBV11-2,.,CASSLDPRPTEVEQYF,TGTGCCAGCAGCTTAGATCCCCGTCCCACGGAGGTCGAGCAGTACTTC
TRBD2,TRBJ2-5,TRBV2,.,CASSGLAGETQYF,TGTGCCAGCAGTGGACTAGCAGGGGAGACCCAGTACTTC
TRBD2,TRBJ2-1,TRBV27,.,CASSARLAGFAYNEQFF,TGTGCCAGCAGTGCCCGACTAGCGGGTTTCGCCTACAATGAGCAGTTCTTC
.,TRBJ2-1,TRBV7-9,.,CASSLNSYNEQFF,TGTGCCAGCAGCTTGAACTCCTACAATGAGCAGTTCTTC
.,TRBJ2-7,TRBV13,.,CASSYRGPNYEQYF,TGTGCCAGCAGCTACCGGGGGCCCAACTACGAGCAGTACTTC
.,TRBJ2-1,TRBV10-3,.,CAITRDGSYNEQFF,TGTGCCATCACCCGGGACGGATCATACAATGAGCAGTTCTTC
TRBD2,TRBJ2-5,TRBV7-2,.,CASSSSGGAGTQYF,TGTGCCAGCAGCTCTAGCGGGGGGGCTGGGACCCAGTACTTC
.,TRBJ2-1,TRBV27,.,CASRPQGGRFVNEQFF,TGTGCCAGCAGACCCCAGGGGGGGCGATTCGTAAATGAGCAGTTCTTC
.,TRBJ2-3,TRBV4-3,once,CASSQELEGTQYF,TGCGCCAGCAGCCAGGAGCTAGAAGGCACGCAGTATTTT
.,TRBJ2-7,TRBV10-3,once,CAISDAGREQYF,TGTGCCATCAGTGATGCGGGTCGCGAGCAGTACTTC
.,TRBJ1-3,TRBV30,.,CAWSGGYSGNTIYF,TGTGCCTGGAGTGGAGGATACTCTGGAAACACCATATATTTT
.,TRBJ2-1,TRBV10-3,.,CAISESRGSYNEQFF,TGTGCCATCAGTGAGTCTCGGGGGAGCTACAATGAGCAGTTCTTC
TRBD1,TRBJ2-1,TRBV10-3,.,CAIKPGQGRNEQFF,TGTGCCATTAAACCGGGACAGGGGCGGAATGAGCAGTTCTTC
.,TRBJ2-3,TRBV29-1,.,CSVFKQRTSTDTQYF,TGCAGCGTTTTCAAGCAGCGTACCTCCACAGATACGCAGTATTTT
.,TRBJ2-5,TRBV19,.,CASSRNQGETQYF,TGTGCCAGTAGTCGGAATCAGGGCGAGACCCAGTACTTC
.,TRBJ2-5,TRBV29-1,few,CSVEDPGETQYF,TGCAGCGTTGAAGATCCGGGGGAGACCCAGTACTTC
.,TRBJ2-1,TRBV7-9,.,CASSPSTKGNEQFF,TGTGCCAGCAGCCCATCGACTAAGGGAAATGAGCAGTTCTTC
TRBD1,TRBJ1-6,TRBV2,.,CASRDRDREESPLHF,TGTGCCAGCAGGGACCGGGACAGGGAGGAATCACCCCTCCACTTT
.,TRBJ2-3,TRBV6-5,.,CASRWPSTDTQYF,TGTGCCAGCAGGTGGCCAAGCACAGATACGCAGTATTTT
.,TRBJ2-1,TRBV30,few,CAWSVPAVEQFF,TGTGCCTGGAGTGTACCAGCGGTCGAGCAGTTCTTC
.,TRBJ2-2,TRBV7-9,.,CASSHQANTGELFF,TGTGCCAGCAGCCATCAAGCGAACACCGGGGAGCTGTTTTTT
TRBD1,TRBJ1-4,TRBV30,.,CAWRPRTGKLFF,TGTGCCTGGAGACCGCGGACAGGAAAACTGTTTTTT
.,TRBJ1-5,TRBV7-8,.,CASSLTGLSNQPQHF,TGTGCCAGCAGCTTAACAGGGCTTAGCAATCAGCCCCAGCATTTT
.,TRBJ2-5,TRBV30,once,CAWSVLTEATQYF,TGTGCCTGGAGTGTCCTGACTGAGGCGACCCAGTACTTC
.,TRBJ2-3,TRBV30,.,CAWSDGTDTQYF,TGTGCCTGGAGTGATGGAACAGATACGCAGTATTTT
.,TRBJ1-3,TRBV7-9,.,CASSPRRLSGNTIYF,TGTGCCAGCAGCCCCCGAAGGCTCTCTGGAAACACCATATATTTT